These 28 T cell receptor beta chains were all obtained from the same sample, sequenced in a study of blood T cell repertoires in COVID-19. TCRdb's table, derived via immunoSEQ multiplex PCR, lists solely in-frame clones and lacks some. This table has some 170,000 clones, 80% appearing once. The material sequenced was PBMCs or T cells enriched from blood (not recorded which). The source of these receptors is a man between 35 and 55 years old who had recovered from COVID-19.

The DNA of the CDR3 is TGTGCCAGCAGCCCACAGGGAATCCCCTACGAGCAGTACGTC. It specifies CASSPQGIPYEQYV. The genes are TRBV5-4 and TRBJ2-7; tentatively, D is TRBD1 (6 bases). Per the germline V gene, CDR1 is SGHNT and CDR2 is YYREEE (reference sequence). The CDR3 has 14 amino acids. V lost 4 bases to trimming and J lost 2 bases, with 13 bases between them.

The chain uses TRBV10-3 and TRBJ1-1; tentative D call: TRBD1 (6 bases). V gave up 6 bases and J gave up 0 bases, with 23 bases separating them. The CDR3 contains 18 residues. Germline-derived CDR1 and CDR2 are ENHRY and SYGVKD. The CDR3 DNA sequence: TGTGCCATCAGCGGAGTGAGGGGCCCCGGGACAATGAACACTGAAGCTTTCTTT. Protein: CAISGVRGPGTMNTEAFF.

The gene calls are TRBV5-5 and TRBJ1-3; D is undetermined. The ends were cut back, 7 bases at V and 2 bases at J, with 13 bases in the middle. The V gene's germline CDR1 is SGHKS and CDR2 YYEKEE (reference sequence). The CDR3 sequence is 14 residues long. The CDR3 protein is CASHNTRAGNTIYF. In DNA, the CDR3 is TGTGCCAGCCATAATACTAGAGCTGGAAACACCATATATTTT.

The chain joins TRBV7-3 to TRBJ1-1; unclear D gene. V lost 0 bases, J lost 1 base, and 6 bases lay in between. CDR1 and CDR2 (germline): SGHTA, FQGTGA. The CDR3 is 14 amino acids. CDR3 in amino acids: CASSLTQANTEAFF. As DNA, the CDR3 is TGTGCCAGCAGCTTAACGCAGGCGAACACTGAAGCTTTCTTT.

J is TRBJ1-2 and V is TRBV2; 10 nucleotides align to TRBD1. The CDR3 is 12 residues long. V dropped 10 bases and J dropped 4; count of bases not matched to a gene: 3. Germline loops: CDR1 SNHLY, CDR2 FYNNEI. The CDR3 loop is CAKDRGTYGYTF. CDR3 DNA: TGTGCCAAGGACAGGGGGACCTATGGCTACACCTTC.

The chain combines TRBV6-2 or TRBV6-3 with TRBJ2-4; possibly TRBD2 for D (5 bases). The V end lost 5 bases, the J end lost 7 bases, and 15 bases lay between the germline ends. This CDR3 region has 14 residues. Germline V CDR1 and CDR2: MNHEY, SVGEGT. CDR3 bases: TGTGCCAGCAGTGCCGACTATGGTCTGAACATTCAGTACTTC. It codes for CASSADYGLNIQYF.

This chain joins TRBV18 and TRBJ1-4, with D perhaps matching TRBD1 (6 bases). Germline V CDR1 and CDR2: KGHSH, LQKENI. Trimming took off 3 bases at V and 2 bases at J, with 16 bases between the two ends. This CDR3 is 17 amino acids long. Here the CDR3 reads CASSPKTGGHTNEKLFF. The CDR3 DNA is TGTGCCAGCTCACCCAAGACCGGGGGGCACACTAATGAAAAACTGTTTTTT. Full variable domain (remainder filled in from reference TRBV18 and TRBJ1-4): NAGVMQNPRHLVRRRGQEARLRCSPMKGHSHVYWYRQLPEEGLKFMVYLQKENIIDESGMPKERFSAEFPKEGPSILRIQQVVRGDSAAYFCASSPKTGGHTNEKLFFGSGTQLSVL.

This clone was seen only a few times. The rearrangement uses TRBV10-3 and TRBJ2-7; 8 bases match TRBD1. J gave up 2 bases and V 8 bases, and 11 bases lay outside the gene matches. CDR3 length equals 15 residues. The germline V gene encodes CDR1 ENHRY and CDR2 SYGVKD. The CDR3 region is CAIPPRTGWPYEQYF. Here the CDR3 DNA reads TGTGCCATCCCCCCCAGGACAGGGTGGCCCTACGAGCAGTACTTC.

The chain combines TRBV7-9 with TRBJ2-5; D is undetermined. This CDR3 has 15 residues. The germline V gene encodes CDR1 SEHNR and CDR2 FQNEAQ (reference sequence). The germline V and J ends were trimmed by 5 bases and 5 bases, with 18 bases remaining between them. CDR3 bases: TGTGCCAGCAGCCTCGCGGCCGCGGATCGGGAGACCCAGTACTTC. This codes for CASSLAAADRETQYF.

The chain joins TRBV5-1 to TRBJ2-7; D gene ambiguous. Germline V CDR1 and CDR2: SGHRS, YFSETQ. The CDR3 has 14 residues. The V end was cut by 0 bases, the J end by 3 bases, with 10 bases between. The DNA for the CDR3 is TGCGCCAGCAGCTTGGGAGGATGGAACTACGAGCAGTACTTC. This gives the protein CASSLGGWNYEQYF.

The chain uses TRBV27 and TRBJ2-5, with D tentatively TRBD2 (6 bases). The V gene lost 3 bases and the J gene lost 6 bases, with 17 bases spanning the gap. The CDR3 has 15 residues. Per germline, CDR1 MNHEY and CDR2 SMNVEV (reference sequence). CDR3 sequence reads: CASSLIAPGGKTQYF. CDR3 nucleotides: TGTGCCAGCAGTTTGATTGCCCCCGGGGGAAAGACCCAGTACTTC.

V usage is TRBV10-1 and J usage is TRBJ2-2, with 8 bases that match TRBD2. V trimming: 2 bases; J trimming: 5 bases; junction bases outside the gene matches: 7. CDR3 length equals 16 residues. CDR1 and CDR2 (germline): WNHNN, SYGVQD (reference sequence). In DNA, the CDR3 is TGCGCCAGCAGTGAGGCTAGCGGGCCGTTGACCGGGGAGCTGTTTTTT. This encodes CASSEASGPLTGELFF.

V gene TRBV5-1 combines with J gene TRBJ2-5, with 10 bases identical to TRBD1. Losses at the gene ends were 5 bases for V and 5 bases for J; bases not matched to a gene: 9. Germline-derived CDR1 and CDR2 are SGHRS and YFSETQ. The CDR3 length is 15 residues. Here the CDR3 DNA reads TGCGCCAGCAGGCGGACAGGGGGGCTTTGGGAGACCCAGTACTTC. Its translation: CASRRTGGLWETQYF.

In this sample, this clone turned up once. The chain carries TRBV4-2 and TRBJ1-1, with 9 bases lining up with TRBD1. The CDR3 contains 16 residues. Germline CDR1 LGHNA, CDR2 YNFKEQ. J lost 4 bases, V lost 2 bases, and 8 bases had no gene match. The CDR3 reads CASSQRDRVAGTEAFF. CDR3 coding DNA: TGTGCCAGCAGCCAACGGGACAGGGTCGCGGGCACTGAAGCTTTCTTT.

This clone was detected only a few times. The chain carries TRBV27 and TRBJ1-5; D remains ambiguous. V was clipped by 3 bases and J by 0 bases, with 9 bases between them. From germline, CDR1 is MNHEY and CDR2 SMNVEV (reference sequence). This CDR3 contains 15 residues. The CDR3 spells CASSFSAYSNQPQHF. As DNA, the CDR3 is TGTGCCAGCAGTTTCAGCGCTTATAGCAATCAGCCCCAGCATTTT.

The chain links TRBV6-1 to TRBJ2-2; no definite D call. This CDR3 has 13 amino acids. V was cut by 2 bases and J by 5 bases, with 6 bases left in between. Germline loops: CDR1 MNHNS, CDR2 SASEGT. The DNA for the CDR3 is TGTGCCAGCAGTGAAAGAGAGACCGGGGAGCTGTTTTTT. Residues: CASSERETGELFF.

The CDR3 nucleotides read TGTGCCCTCGTCGGGACTAGCTCCTACAATGAGCAGTTCTTC. Translated: CALVGTSSYNEQFF. The genes are TRBV30 and TRBJ2-1; TRBD2 matches 8 bases. Trimming removed 8 bases from V and 0 bases from J; junction bases left unmatched: 6. This CDR3 is 14 amino acids long. Germline assignment: CDR1 GTSNPN and CDR2 SVGIG (reference sequence).

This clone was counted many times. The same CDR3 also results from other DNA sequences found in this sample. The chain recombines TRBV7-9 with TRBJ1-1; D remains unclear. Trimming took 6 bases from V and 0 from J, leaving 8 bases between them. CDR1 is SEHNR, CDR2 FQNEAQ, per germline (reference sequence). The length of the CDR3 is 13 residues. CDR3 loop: CASRRGLNTEAFF. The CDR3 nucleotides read TGTGCCAGCAGGAGAGGGTTGAACACTGAAGCTTTCTTT.

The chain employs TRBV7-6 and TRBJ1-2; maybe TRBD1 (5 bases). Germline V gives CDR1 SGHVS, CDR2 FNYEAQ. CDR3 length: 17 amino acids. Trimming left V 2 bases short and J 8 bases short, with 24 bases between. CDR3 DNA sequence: TGTGCCAGCAGCTTAACACGTCAGACGTATGGGGCCGACGGCTACACCTTC. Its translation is CASSLTRQTYGADGYTF.

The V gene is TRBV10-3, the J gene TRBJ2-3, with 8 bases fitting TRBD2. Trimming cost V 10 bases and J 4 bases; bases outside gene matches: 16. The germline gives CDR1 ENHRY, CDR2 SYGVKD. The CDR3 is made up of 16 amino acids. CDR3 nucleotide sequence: TGTGCCACCGTTCCCGGGACTAGAATAGTCCCAGATACGCAGTATTTT. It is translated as CATVPGTRIVPDTQYF.

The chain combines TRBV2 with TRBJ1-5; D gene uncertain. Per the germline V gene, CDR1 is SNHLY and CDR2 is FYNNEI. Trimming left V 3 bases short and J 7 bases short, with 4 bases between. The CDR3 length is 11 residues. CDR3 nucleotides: TGTGCCAGCAGTGAGGAGCAGCCCCAGCATTTT. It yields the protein CASSEEQPQHF.

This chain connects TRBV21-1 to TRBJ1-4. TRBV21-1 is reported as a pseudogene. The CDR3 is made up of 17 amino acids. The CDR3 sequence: CASSNYGVRATNEKLFF. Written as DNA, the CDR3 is TGTGCCAGCAGCAACTACGGGGTAAGAGCAACTAATGAAAAACTGTTTTTT.

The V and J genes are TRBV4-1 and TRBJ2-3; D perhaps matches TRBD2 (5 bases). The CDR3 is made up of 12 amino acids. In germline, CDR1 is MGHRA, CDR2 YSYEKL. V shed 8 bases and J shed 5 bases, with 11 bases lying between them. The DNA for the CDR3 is TGCGCCAGCGGCAGGACTGGAGATACGCAGTATTTT. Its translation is CASGRTGDTQYF.

CDR3: CASSTRQKADLYNEQFF. CDR3 sequence (DNA): TGTGCCAGCAGCACACGCCAGAAAGCGGACCTGTACAATGAGCAGTTCTTC. This chain connects TRBV27 to TRBJ2-1; TRBD2 is a possible D gene (5 bases). The CDR3 totals 17 residues. From germline, CDR1 is MNHEY and CDR2 SMNVEV (reference sequence). The V and J ends lost 6 bases and 4 bases respectively, with 22 bases between them.

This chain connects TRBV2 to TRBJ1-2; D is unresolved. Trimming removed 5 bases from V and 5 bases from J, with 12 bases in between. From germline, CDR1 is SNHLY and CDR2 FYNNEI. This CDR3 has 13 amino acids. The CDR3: CASSPRRGYGYTF. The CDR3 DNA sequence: TGTGCCAGCAGTCCTCGCCGGGGTTATGGCTACACCTTC.

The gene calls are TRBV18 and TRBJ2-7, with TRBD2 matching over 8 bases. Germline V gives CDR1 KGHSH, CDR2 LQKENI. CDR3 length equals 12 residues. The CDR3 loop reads CPGGGDAYEQYF. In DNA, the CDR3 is TGTCCCGGGGGGGGAGACGCCTACGAGCAGTACTTC.

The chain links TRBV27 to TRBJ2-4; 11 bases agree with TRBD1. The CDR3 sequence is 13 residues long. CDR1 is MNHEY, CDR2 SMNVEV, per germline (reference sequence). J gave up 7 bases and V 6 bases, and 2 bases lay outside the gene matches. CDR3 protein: CASSRDRGNIQYF. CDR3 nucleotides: TGTGCCAGCAGCCGGGACAGGGGGAACATTCAGTACTTC.

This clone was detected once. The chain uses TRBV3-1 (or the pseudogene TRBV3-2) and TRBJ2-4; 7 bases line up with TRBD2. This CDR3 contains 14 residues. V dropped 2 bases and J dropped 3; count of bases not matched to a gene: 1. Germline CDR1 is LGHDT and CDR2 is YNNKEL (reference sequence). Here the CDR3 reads CASSQREGKNIQYF. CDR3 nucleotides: TGTGCCAGCAGCCAAAGGGAGGGCAAAAACATTCAGTACTTC.